This T cell receptor (beta chain) was recorded in a study of shared T cell receptors in the human thymus. This CDR3 spans 13 amino acids. Germline V gives CDR1 WNHNN, CDR2 SYGVQD (reference sequence). Between the trimmed V and J ends, which lost 5 bases and 2 bases, there was a span of 8 bases. The table came from immunoSEQ multiplex PCR; TCRdb's copy has only in-frame clones and leaves some out. The sample records about 710,000 clones, about 89% being singletons. This clone has just a few counts. These data are also associated with another study on human thymus T cells. Per that study: Repertoires sampled from thymus and blood appeared biased in V and J gene usage.

This TCR derives from a boy under three years old with a congenital heart defect. The rearrangement links TRBV10-1 to TRBJ2-3, with D possibly TRBD2 on 5 matching bases. Material: thymocytes. The CDR3 spells CASSRRVTDTQYF. CDR3 DNA: TGCGCCAGCAGTCGGCGGGTCACAGATACGCAGTATTTT.